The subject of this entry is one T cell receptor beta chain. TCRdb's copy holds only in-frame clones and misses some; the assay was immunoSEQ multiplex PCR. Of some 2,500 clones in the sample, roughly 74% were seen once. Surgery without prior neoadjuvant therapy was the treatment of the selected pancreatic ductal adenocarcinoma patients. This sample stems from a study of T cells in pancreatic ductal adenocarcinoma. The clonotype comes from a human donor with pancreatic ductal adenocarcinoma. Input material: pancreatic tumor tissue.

Written as DNA, the CDR3 is TGTGCCAGCAGCCAGAACAATCAGCCCCAGCATTTT. Amino acids: CASSQNNQPQHF. The V gene is TRBV14, the J gene TRBJ1-5; D unresolved. The V end lost 3 bases, the J end lost 3 bases, and 3 bases lay between the germline ends. Germline V gene lookup returns CDR1 SGHDN and CDR2 FVKESK. The CDR3 totals 12 residues.